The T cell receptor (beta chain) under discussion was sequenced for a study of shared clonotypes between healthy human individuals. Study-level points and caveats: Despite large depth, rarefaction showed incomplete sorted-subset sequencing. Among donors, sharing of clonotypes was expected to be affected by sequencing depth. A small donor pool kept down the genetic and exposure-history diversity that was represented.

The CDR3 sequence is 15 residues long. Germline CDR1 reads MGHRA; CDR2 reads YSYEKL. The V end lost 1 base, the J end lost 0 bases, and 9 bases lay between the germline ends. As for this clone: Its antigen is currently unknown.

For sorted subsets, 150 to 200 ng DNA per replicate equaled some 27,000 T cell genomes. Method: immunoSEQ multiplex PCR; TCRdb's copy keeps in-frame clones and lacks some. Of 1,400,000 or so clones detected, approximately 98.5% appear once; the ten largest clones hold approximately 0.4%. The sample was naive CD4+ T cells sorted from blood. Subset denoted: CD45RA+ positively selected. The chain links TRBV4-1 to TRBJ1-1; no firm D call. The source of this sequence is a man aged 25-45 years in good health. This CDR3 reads CASSQGATMNTEAFF. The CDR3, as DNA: TGCGCCAGCAGCCAAGGGGCCACGATGAACACTGAAGCTTTCTTT.